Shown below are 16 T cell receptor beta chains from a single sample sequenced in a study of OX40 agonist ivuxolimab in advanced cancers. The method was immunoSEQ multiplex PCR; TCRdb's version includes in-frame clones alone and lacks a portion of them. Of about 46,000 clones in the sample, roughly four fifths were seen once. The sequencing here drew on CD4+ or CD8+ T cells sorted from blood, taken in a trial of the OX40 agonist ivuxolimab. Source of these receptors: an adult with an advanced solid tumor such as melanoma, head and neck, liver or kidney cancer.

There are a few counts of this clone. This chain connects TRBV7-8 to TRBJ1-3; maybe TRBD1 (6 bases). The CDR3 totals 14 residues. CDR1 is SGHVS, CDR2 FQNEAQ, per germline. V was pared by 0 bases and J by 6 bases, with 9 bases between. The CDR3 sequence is CASSLAGGANTIYF. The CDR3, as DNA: TGTGCCAGCAGCTTAGCGGGGGGGGCAAACACCATATATTTT.

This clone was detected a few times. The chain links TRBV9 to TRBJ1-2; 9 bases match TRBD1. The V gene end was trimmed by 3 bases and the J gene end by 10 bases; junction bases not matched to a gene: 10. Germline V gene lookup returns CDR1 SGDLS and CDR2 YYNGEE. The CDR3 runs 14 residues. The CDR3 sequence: CASSGSGQGKDYTF. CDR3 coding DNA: TGTGCCAGCAGCGGATCGGGACAGGGCAAGGACTACACCTTC.

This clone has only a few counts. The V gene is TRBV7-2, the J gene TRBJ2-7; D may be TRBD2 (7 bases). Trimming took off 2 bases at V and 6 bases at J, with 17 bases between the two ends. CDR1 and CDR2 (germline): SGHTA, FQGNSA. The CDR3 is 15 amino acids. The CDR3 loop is CASSLIGGAEGEQYF. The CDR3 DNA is TGTGCCAGCAGCTTAATAGGGGGGGCAGAGGGCGAGCAGTACTTC.

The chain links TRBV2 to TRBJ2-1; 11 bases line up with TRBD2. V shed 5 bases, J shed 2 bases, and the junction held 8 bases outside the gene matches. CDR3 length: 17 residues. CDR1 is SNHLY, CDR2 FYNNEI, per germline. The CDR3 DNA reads TGTGCCAGCAGTTTCCCTAGCGGGGGGACGACCTACAATGAGCAGTTCTTC. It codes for CASSFPSGGTTYNEQFF.

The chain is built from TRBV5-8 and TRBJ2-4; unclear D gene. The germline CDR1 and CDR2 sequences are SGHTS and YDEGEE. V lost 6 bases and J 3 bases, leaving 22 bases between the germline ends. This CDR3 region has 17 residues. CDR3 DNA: TGTGCCAGCACCGCGGCGGCAATGACACTTAACAAAAACATTCAGTACTTC. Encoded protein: CASTAAAMTLNKNIQYF.

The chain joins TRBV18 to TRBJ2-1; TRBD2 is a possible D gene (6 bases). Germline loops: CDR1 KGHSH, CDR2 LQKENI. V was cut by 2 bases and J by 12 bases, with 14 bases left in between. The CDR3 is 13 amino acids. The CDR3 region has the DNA TGTGCCAGCTCACCAGCCCGGGGGTCGATGCAGTTCTTC. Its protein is CASSPARGSMQFF. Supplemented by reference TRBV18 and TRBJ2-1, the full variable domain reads NAGVMQNPRHLVRRRGQEARLRCSPMKGHSHVYWYRQLPEEGLKFMVYLQKENIIDESGMPKERFSAEFPKEGPSILRIQQVVRGDSAAYFCASSPARGSMQFFGPGTRLTVL.

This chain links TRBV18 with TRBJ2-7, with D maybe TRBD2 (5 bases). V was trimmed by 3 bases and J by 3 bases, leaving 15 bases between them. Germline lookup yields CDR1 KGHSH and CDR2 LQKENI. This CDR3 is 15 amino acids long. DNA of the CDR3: TGTGCCAGCTCACCTTACGAGGGTGGAGGCTACGAGCAGTACTTC. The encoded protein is CASSPYEGGGYEQYF.

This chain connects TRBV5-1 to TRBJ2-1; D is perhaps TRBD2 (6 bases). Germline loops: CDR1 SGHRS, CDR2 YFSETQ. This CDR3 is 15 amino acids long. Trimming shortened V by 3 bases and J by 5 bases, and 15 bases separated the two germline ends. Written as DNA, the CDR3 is TGCGCCAGCAGCTCCCCGGGGGTCTGGAACAATGAGCAGTTCTTC. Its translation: CASSSPGVWNNEQFF.

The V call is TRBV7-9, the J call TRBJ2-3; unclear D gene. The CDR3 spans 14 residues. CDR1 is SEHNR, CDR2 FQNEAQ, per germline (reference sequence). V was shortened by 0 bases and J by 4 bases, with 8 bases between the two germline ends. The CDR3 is CASSLAGTADTQYF. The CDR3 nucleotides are TGTGCCAGCAGCTTAGCGGGTACGGCAGATACGCAGTATTTT.

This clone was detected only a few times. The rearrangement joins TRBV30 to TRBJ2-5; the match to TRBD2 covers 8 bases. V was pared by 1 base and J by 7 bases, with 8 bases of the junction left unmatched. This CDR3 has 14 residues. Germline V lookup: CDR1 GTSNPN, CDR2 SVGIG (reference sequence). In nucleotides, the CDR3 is TGTGCCTGGAGTGCGCTAGCGGGTAGCGGGACCCAGTACTTC. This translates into CAWSALAGSGTQYF.

In DNA, the CDR3 is TGTGCCTGGAGTGTGGCGGGCGCGACAGATACGCAGTATTTT. Its protein product is CAWSVAGATDTQYF. The chain links TRBV30 to TRBJ2-3; possibly TRBD2 for D (5 bases). The length of the CDR3 is 14 residues. V was trimmed by 0 bases and J by 3 bases, leaving 10 bases between them. Germline V gene sequence: CDR1 GTSNPN, CDR2 SVGIG (reference sequence).

CDR3: CASSQVSGAGQPQHF. The CDR3 DNA follows: TGCGCCAGCAGCCAAGTGTCCGGGGCCGGTCAGCCCCAGCATTTT. The J gene is TRBJ1-5, the V gene TRBV4-1, with TRBD1 as a possible D gene (5 bases). The CDR3 has 15 amino acids. With 1 base removed from V and 6 bases from J, the gap between germline ends came to 13 bases. The germline V gene has CDR1 MGHRA and CDR2 YSYEKL.

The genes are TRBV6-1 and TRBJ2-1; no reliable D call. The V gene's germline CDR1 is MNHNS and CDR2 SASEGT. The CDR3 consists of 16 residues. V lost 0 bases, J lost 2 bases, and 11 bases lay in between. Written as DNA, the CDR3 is TGTGCCAGCAGTGAAGCGACACTATCCCCCTACAATGAGCAGTTCTTC. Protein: CASSEATLSPYNEQFF.

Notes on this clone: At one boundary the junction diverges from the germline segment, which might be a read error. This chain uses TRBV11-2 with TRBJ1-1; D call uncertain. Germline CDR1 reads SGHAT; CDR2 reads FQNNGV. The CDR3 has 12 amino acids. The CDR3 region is CAGSLVETEAFF. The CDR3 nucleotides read TGTGCCGGCAGCTTAGTCGAGACTGAAGCTTTCTTT.

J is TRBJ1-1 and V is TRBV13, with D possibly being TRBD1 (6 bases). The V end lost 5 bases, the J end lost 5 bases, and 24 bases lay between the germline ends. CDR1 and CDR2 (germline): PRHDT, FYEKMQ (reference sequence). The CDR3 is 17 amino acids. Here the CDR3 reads CASSPRMGGGARTEAFF. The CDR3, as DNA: TGTGCCAGCAGCCCTAGGATGGGGGGCGGGGCAAGGACTGAAGCTTTCTTT.

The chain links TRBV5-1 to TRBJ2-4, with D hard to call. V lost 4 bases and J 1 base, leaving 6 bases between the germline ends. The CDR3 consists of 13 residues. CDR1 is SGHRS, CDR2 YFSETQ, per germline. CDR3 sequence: CASSSRAKNIQYF. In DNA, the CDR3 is TGCGCCAGCAGCAGCCGCGCCAAAAACATTCAGTACTTC.